This T cell receptor (beta chain) was profiled in a study of identical twins. TCRdb reanalysed the 5' RACE reads using MiXCR and keeps one entry per CDR3 protein. The top ten clones hold 10% to 15% of a sample with roughly 720,000 distinct CDR3 sequences, 15% to 20% of them seen once. Findings and limits, study-wide: Cross-sectional statistical analysis was relied on for the conclusions, without the same donors being followed. Out-of-frame alpha sequences common to twins exhibited a surplus of low generation probability.

This clonotype has just a few counts. The antigen is unknown. V shed 2 bases, J shed 6 bases, and the junction held 10 bases outside the gene matches. The CDR3 is 15 amino acids. The germline V gene encodes CDR1 SGHKS and CDR2 YYEKEE (reference sequence). This same sample was also taken into another study, of T cells expressing NK-cell markers.

The origin of this receptor is a woman under 30 in good health. The sequencing input was PBMCs. This chain links TRBV5-5 with TRBJ1-2, with 7 positions matching TRBD1. CDR3 protein: CASSFIDRVSHGYTF. The DNA for the CDR3 is TGTGCCAGCAGCTTCATCGACAGGGTGAGCCATGGCTACACCTTC.